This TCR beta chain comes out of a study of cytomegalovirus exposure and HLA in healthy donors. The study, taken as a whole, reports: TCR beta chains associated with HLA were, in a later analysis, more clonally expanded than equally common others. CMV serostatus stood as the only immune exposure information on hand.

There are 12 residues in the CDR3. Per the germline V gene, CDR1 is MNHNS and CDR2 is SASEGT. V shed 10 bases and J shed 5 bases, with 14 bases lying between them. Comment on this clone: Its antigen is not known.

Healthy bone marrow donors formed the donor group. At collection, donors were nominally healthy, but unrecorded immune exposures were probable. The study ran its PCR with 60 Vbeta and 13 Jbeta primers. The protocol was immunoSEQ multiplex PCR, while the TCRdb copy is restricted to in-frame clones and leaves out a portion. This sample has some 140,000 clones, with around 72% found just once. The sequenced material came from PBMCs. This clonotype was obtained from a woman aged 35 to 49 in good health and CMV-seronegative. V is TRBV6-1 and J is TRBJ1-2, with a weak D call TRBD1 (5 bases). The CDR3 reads CATLRQFYGYTF. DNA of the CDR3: TGTGCCACTCTCCGACAGTTTTATGGCTACACCTTC.